This T cell receptor beta chain emerged from a study of cytomegalovirus exposure and HLA in healthy donors. Concerning this clone: As yet, its antigen is unknown.

The junction had 3 bases not matched to a gene; V was cut back by 4 bases and J by 6 bases. The CDR3 length is 13 residues. In germline, CDR1 is ENHRY, CDR2 SYGVKD. General study findings and limits: The study designated 160 or so TCR beta chains cytomegalovirus-associated. What a later analysis showed was that several of the most significant clusters appeared linked to common viral pathogens. The CMV antigen specificity of a few CMV-associated chains was confirmed through in vitro analysis.

PCR was performed using 60 Vbeta and 13 Jbeta primers. Repertoires were generated with immunoSEQ multiplex PCR, while TCRdb's copy carries only in-frame clones and drops some. The data contain 200,000 to 250,000 clones, approximately 70% of them singletons. Source material: PBMCs. J is TRBJ1-3 and V is TRBV10-3; the match to TRBD1 covers 7 bases. This TCR was recovered from a man aged 35 to 55 in good health and CMV-seropositive. For the CDR3, the DNA is TGTGCCATCAGTGGGGACAGTCTAAACACCATATATTTT. This translates into CAISGDSLNTIYF.